This TCR beta chain was profiled in a study of early T cells in non-severe SARS-CoV-2 infection. Study background: RNA in bulk from unsorted whole blood was sequenced, and chains were unpaired.

V trimming: 1 base; J trimming: 2 bases; junction bases outside the gene matches: 4. Germline V CDR1 and CDR2: SEHNR, FQNEAQ (reference sequence). The CDR3 length is 16 residues. In TCRdb, the 5' RACE reads were re-called with MiXCR into one record per CDR3 protein. The repertoire holds around 26,000 distinct CDR3 sequences, with approximately 4% as singletons. In its sample, this clonotype was seen many times. This chain connects TRBV7-9 to TRBJ2-3; 9 bases agree with TRBD1. This receptor was obtained from an adult who was a healthcare worker with PCR-confirmed SARS-CoV-2 infection or an uninfected control (not recorded which). Sequencing was carried out using whole blood. The CDR3: CASSLDRGLITDTQYF. The CDR3 coding sequence is TGTGCCAGCAGCTTAGACAGGGGGCTGATCACAGATACGCAGTATTTT.